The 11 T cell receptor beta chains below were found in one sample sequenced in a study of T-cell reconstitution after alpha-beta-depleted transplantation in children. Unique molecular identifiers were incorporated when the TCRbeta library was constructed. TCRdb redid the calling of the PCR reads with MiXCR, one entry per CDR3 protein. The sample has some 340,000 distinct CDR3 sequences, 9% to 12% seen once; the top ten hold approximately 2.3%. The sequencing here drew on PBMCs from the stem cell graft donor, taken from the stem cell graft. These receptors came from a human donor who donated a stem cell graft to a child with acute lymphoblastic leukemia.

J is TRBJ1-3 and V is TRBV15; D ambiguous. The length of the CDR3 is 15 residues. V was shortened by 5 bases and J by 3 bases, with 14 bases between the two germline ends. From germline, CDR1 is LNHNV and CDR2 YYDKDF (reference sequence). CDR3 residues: CATSPREGFGNTIYF. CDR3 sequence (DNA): TGTGCCACCAGCCCAAGGGAGGGTTTTGGAAACACCATATATTTT.

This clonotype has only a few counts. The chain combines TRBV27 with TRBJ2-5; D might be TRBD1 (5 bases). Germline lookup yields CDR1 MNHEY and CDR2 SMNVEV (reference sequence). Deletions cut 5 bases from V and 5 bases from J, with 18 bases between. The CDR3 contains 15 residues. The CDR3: CASSPWGVNVETQYF. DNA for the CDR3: TGTGCCAGCAGTCCCTGGGGCGTCAACGTTGAGACCCAGTACTTC.

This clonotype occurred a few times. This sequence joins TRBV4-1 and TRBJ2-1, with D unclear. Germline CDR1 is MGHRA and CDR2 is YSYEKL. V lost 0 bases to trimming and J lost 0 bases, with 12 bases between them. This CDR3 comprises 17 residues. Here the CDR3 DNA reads TGCGCCAGCAGCCAAGAAAGAGTAGGGATCTCCTACAATGAGCAGTTCTTC. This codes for CASSQERVGISYNEQFF.

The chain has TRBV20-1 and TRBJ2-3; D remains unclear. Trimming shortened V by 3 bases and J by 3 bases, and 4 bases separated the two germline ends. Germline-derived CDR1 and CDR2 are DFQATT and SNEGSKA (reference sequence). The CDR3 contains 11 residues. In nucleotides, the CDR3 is TGCAGTGCTAGGGGGACAGATACGCAGTATTTT. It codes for CSARGTDTQYF.

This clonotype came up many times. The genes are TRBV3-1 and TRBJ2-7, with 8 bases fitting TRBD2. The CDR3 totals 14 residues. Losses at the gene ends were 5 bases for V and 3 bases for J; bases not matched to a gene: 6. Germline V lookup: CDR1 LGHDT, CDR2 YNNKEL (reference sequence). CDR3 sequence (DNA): TGTGCCAGCAGCGCCGGGACTAGTGTCTACGAGCAGTACTTC. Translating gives CASSAGTSVYEQYF.

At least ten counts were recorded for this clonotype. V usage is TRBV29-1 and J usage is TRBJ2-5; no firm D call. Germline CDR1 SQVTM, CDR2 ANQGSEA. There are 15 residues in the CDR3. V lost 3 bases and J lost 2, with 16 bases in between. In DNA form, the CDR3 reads TGCAGCGTTGACGGTCGATCAAGAGCACAAGAGACCCAGTACTTC. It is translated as CSVDGRSRAQETQYF. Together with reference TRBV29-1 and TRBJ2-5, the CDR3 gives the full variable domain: SAVISQKPSRDICQRGTSLTIQCQVDSQVTMMFWYRQQPGQSLTLIATANQGSEATYESGFVIDKFPISRPNLTFSTLTVSNMSPEDSSIYLCSVDGRSRAQETQYFGPGTRLLVL.

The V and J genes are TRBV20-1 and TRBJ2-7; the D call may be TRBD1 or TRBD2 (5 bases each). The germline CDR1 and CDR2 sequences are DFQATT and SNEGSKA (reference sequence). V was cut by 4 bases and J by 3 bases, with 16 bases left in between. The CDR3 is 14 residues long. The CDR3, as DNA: TGCAGTGCTACAGGGACGGACCTTGTCTACGAGCAGTACTTC. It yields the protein CSATGTDLVYEQYF.

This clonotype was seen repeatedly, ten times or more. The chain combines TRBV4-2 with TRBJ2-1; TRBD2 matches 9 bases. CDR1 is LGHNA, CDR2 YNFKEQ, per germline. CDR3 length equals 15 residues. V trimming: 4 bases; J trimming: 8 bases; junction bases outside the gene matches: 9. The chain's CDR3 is CASSPTSGTLDEQFF. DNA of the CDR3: TGTGCCAGCAGCCCGACTAGCGGCACTCTTGATGAGCAGTTCTTC.

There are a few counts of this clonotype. For the CDR3, the DNA is TGTGCCACCAGCAGTCGAGGGGCCTTGGGGAGGAACGAGCAGTACTTC. Its protein product is CATSSRGALGRNEQYF. This chain joins TRBV15 and TRBJ2-7, with D possibly being TRBD2 (6 bases). The CDR3 is 16 amino acids. V was clipped by 3 bases and J by 5 bases, with 20 bases between them. Germline CDR1 and CDR2: LNHNV and YYDKDF (reference sequence).

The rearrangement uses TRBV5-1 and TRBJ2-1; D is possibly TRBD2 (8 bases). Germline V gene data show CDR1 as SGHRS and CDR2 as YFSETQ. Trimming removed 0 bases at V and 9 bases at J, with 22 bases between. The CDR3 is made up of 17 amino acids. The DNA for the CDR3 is TGCGCCAGCAGCTTGGAAGGGGTAGCGGGACAGACCGGTGAGCAGTTCTTC. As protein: CASSLEGVAGQTGEQFF.

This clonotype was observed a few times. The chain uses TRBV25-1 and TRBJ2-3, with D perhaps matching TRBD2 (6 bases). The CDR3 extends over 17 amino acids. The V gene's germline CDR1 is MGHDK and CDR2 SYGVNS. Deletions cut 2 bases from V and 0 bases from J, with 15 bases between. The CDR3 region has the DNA TGTGCCAGCAGTGAAGGTCCCCGCGGGGCTAGCACAGATACGCAGTATTTT. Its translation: CASSEGPRGASTDTQYF.